This entry concerns a single T cell receptor beta chain. Its antigen is unknown. It was roughly 10 milliliters of peripheral blood that were drawn from each donor. These data originate in a study of blood T cells in healthy people across ages. V lost 2 bases and J 4 bases, leaving 5 bases between the germline ends. Germline CDR1 ENHRY, CDR2 SYGVKD. The CDR3 is 12 residues long. Study observations and caveats: The percentage of naive T cells correlated strongly with TCR beta diversity. Relative to aged donors, long-lived donors carried more naive CD4+ cells and displayed higher diversity.

Alongside a J-beta primer mix, a sample-barcoded 5' primer served in a second PCR lasting about 7 to 11 cycles. TCRdb re-called the 5' RACE reads through MiXCR, storing one row per CDR3 protein. The sample comprises 1,500,000 or so distinct CDR3 sequences, almost 60% of which are singletons, and over 5% rests with the top ten. Sequenced: blood. This TCR came from a young man in good health. The rearrangement joins TRBV10-3 to TRBJ1-1; D ambiguous. In DNA, the CDR3 is TGTGCCATCAGTGAGGCCAGCACTGAAGCTTTCTTT. Encoded protein: CAISEASTEAFF.